This TCR beta chain was sequenced in a study of regulatory T cells in long-lasting Graves disease. Building the TCR beta libraries relied on iRepertoire HTBI primers, and CDR3 regions underwent Arm-PCR. One entry per CDR3 protein, called by TCRdb with MiXCR from the multiplex PCR reads. This sample yields fewer than 400,000 distinct CDR3 sequences, of which roughly 21% are seen a single time; about 29% belongs to the top ten. The time point: persistent/refractory GD, antithyroid drugs over 5 years with positive TRAb. Preparation of the TCR library used RNA extracted from PBMCs. The CDR3 sequence is 14 residues long. Trimming pared 7 bases from V and 3 bases from J, leaving 15 bases between. From germline, CDR1 is MNHNS and CDR2 SASEGT.

This TCR came from a female donor with Graves disease. The rearrangement joins TRBV6-1 to TRBJ2-5, with D unresolved. The sequencing here drew on peripheral blood mononuclear cells (PBMCs), taken when the disease was refractory, from a patient treated with antithyroid drugs. This chain's CDR3 is CASKPGPAKETQYF. The DNA of the CDR3 is TGTGCCAGCAAACCCGGGCCGGCGAAAGAGACCCAGTACTTC.